Sequencing of this TCR beta chain was carried out in a study of cytomegalovirus exposure and HLA in healthy donors. Study background: Previous work identified roughly 120 million unique TCR beta sequences from around 170 million T cells. Around 79 million unique TCRs, all from HLA-typed donors, were included in an early release of the data.

Study findings and constraints: The authors later found most CMV-associated TCR beta chains appeared HLA-restricted. Excluded: some indistinguishable V segments such as TRBV6-2 and TRBV6-3.

The PCR had 60 Vbeta and 13 Jbeta primers. Generated by immunoSEQ multiplex PCR, the TCRdb table keeps only in-frame clones and is missing some. The sample carries fewer than 100,000 clones, about 70% recorded once. As regards this clone: Its target is not known.

V lost 6 bases to trimming and J lost 3 bases; unmatched junction nucleotides: 10. This CDR3 contains 15 residues. Germline assignment: CDR1 SNHLY and CDR2 FYNNEI. V usage is TRBV2 and J usage is TRBJ1-1; TRBD1 matches at 7 bases. The sample was PBMCs. The clonotype comes from a female donor in good health and CMV-seronegative. CDR3 loop: CASRAGRGRDTEAFF. DNA of the CDR3: TGTGCCAGCAGGGCCGGAAGGGGGCGGGACACTGAAGCTTTCTTT.